This is a list of T cell receptor beta chains from one sample in a study of cytomegalovirus exposure and HLA in healthy donors. Here immunoSEQ multiplex PCR was the method, and the copy in TCRdb shows in-frame clones only, minus some. The data contain some 84,000 clones, approximately 91% of them singletons. Material: PBMCs. These receptors all stem from a man aged 30-40 years in good health and CMV-seronegative. Each CDR3 is given with its conserved first and last residue. A D gene is named only where the DNA matches it firmly. Some rows have no size entry. The others give once, few or many, or a class for an expanded clone.

size	D	J	V	DNA	CDR3
.	.	TRBJ2-7	TRBV7-6	TGTGCCAGCAGCTTAGCGAGGGCAGAAAATACGGGCCTCTACGAGCAGTACTTC	CASSLARAENTGLYEQYF
.	TRBD2	TRBJ2-5	TRBV6-1	TGTGCCAGCAGTGAACGGGCTAGCGGGGGGCCGTACCAAGAGACCCAGTACTTC	CASSERASGGPYQETQYF
.	TRBD1	TRBJ1-5	TRBV27	TGTGCCAGCAGTTTCCCTGGACAGGGAGAGCATCAGCCCCAGCATTTT	CASSFPGQGEHQPQHF
.	.	TRBJ2-1	TRBV6-1	TGTGCCAGCAGTGAGTGGCGCACAGTCCCCTACAATGAGCAGTTCTTC	CASSEWRTVPYNEQFF
.	TRBD2	TRBJ2-5	TRBV30	TGTGCCTGGAGCATAAGCGGGAGTTACGGGACCCAGTACTTC	CAWSISGSYGTQYF
.	.	TRBJ1-1	TRBV5-1	TGCGCCAGCAGCTTTGTGTTCGGCGGGGACACTGAAGCTTTCTTT	CASSFVFGGDTEAFF
.	TRBD2	TRBJ2-5	TRBV7-8	TGTGCCAGCAGCTTAGTAGTTGCGGGGGGAGGAGAGACCCAGTACTTC	CASSLVVAGGGETQYF
.	.	TRBJ1-6	TRBV9	TGTGCCAGCAGCGCACGGACCAGGGGTTCACCCCTCCACTTT	CASSARTRGSPLHF
.	TRBD2	TRBJ2-1	TRBV10-2	TGCGCCAGCACCCCTAGCGGATACAATGAGCAGTTCTTC	CASTPSGYNEQFF
few	TRBD2	TRBJ2-1	TRBV2	TGTGCCAGCAGTGCCTCGTCGGGGGGGTTCTACAATGAGCAGTTCTTC	CASSASSGGFYNEQFF
.	.	TRBJ2-7	TRBV14	TGTGCCAGCAGTCACAGGGGAGGACACTCCTACGAGCAGTACTTC	CASSHRGGHSYEQYF
.	.	TRBJ2-3	TRBV6-1	TGTGCCAGCAGTGAAGCCTTGTCAGATACGCAGTATTTT	CASSEALSDTQYF
.	TRBD2	TRBJ2-3	TRBV14	TGTGCCAGCAGCCGAACGGGACTAGCGGGGGCCAAGGATACGCAGTATTTT	CASSRTGLAGAKDTQYF
.	.	TRBJ2-1	TRBV18	TGTGCCAGCTCACCTATCAACGAGAATGAGCAGTTCTTC	CASSPINENEQFF
.	.	TRBJ2-7	TRBV9	TGTGCCAGCAGCGCCGGGACTGGGCTCCTCGAGCAGTACTTC	CASSAGTGLLEQYF
.	TRBD2	TRBJ2-3	TRBV9	TGTGCCAGCAGCGTAGACCTAGCGGGAGTTGGGGGCACAGATACGCAGTATTTT	CASSVDLAGVGGTDTQYF
.	.	TRBJ2-3	TRBV10-1	TGCGCCAGCAGTGAGTCGAAGGCAAGGGGGGGGACAGATACGCAGTATTTT	CASSESKARGGTDTQYF
.	TRBD1	TRBJ1-2	TRBV5-4	TGTGCCAGCAGCCCCCCGGGACAGCCGGTTAACACCTTC	CASSPPGQPVNTF
.	.	TRBJ2-7	TRBV7-3	TGTGCCAGCAGCTTAAATTGGGGTGGAGGGTACGAGCAGTACTTC	CASSLNWGGGYEQYF
.	.	TRBJ1-3	TRBV28	TGTGCCAGCCTGTGGGGGGCTGGAAACACCATATATTTT	CASLWGAGNTIYF
.	TRBD2	TRBJ2-2	TRBV11-2	TGTGCCAGCAAAACCCTAGCGGGGGGAATCACCGGGGAGCTGTTTTTT	CASKTLAGGITGELFF
.	TRBD1	TRBJ2-7	TRBV5-1	TGCGCCAGCAGCTTTGGGGCGGGACAGGGGTACGAGCAGTACTTC	CASSFGAGQGYEQYF
.	.	TRBJ2-5	TRBV25-1	TGTGCCAGCAGTGAATTAGTACAAGAGACCCAGTACTTC	CASSELVQETQYF
.	TRBD2	TRBJ2-1	TRBV7-2	TGTGCCAGCAGCTTAGCGGTAGCGGGGGCCTACAATGAGCAGTTCTTC	CASSLAVAGAYNEQFF
.	.	TRBJ2-2	TRBV9	TGTGCCAGCAGCGTAGAACAGGCGCCCGGGGAGCTGTTTTTT	CASSVEQAPGELFF
.	TRBD1	TRBJ2-5	TRBV19	TGTGCCAGTAGTGCCCCTGGACAGGGGGATCTCGGAGAGACCCAGTACTTC	CASSAPGQGDLGETQYF
.	TRBD1	TRBJ2-7	TRBV19	TGTGCCAGTAGTATATTTTCGGGACAGGGAGGCGAGCAGTACTTC	CASSIFSGQGGEQYF
.	.	TRBJ2-3	TRBV5-1	TGCGCCAGCATGCCAGCGGAAGGCGGTAGCACAGATACGCAGTATTTT	CASMPAEGGSTDTQYF
.	.	TRBJ2-1	TRBV2	TGTGCCAGCAGTGCCCTAGCGTTCTACAATGAGCAGTTCTTC	CASSALAFYNEQFF
.	TRBD1	TRBJ2-3	TRBV18	TGTGCCAGCTCACCAACAGGGGACACAGATACGCAGTATTTT	CASSPTGDTDTQYF
.	.	TRBJ2-1	TRBV10-3	TGTGCCATCAGTGGCGGGATAGCGGACCTGCCTGTGGATGAGCAGTTCTTC	CAISGGIADLPVDEQFF
.	TRBD1	TRBJ1-3	TRBV19	TGTGCCACCGCGGACAGGATAACTGGAAACACCATATATTTT	CATADRITGNTIYF
.	.	TRBJ1-2	TRBV7-9	TGTGCCAGCAGCTTAGGGCTGAATTTAAACTATGGCTACACCTTC	CASSLGLNLNYGYTF
.	.	TRBJ1-1	TRBV21-1	TGTGCCAGCGGCTACAGGATCTACACTGAAGCTTTCTTT	CASGYRIYTEAFF
.	TRBD1	TRBJ2-7	TRBV11-2	TGTGCCAGCAGCTTACGGGGACAGGGATACGAGCAGTACTTC	CASSLRGQGYEQYF
.	.	TRBJ2-3	TRBV5-4	TGTGCCAGCAGCTCCTCAGGGGCAGATACGCAGTATTTT	CASSSSGADTQYF
.	TRBD2	TRBJ2-7	TRBV28	TGTGCCAGCAGTTTATGGTCACCGGGACTAGCGGGATTCTACGAGCAGTACTTC	CASSLWSPGLAGFYEQYF
once	TRBD1	TRBJ1-5	TRBV28	TGTGCCAGCAGTTCACCCCGGGGACAGATGGGTGGCAATCAGCCCCAGCATTTT	CASSSPRGQMGGNQPQHF
.	.	TRBJ2-3	TRBV5-1	TGCGCCAGCAGCTTGGACGGGACTAGCACAGATACGCAGTATTTT	CASSLDGTSTDTQYF
.	TRBD2	TRBJ2-7	TRBV7-3	TGTGCCAGCAGCTTATCGTCGGGAGGGCCGTACGAGCAGTACTTC	CASSLSSGGPYEQYF